Presented here are 21 T cell receptor beta chains from one specimen sequenced in a study of molecular identifiers for immune sequencing clone quantification. One entry per CDR3 protein, called by TCRdb with MiXCR from the PCR reads. The sample consists of 490,000 or so distinct CDR3 sequences, around 23% of them appearing once. Source material: naive CD8+ T cells from blood, with Jurkat cell RNA spiked in. The subset is: FACS-sorted CD8+CD4-CCR7+CD45RA+ naive T cells. The receptors stem from a human donor in good health. Some libraries in this study had Jurkat cell RNA spiked in.

This clonotype was seen ten or more times. This chain uses TRBV6-5 with TRBJ2-2; tentative D call: TRBD1 (6 bases). Trimming stripped 8 bases from V and 7 bases from J, with 11 bases between. The germline V gene encodes CDR1 MNHEY and CDR2 SVGAGI. The CDR3 runs to 12 residues. This chain's CDR3 is CASGRGGGELFF. CDR3 DNA sequence: TGTGCCAGCGGTAGAGGGGGCGGGGAGCTGTTTTTT.

This clonotype was observed at least ten times. The J gene is TRBJ2-3, the V gene TRBV4-3; TRBD2 matches 7 bases. This CDR3 spans 17 amino acids. The V gene end was trimmed by 0 bases and the J gene end by 2 bases; junction bases not matched to a gene: 8. Germline CDR1 and CDR2: LGHNA and YSLEER. CDR3 DNA: TGCGCCAGCAGCCAAGACACCGGGACTACGCTCACAGATACGCAGTATTTT. It codes for CASSQDTGTTLTDTQYF.

This clonotype was seen a few times. The gene calls are TRBV27 and TRBJ2-3; 9 nucleotides align to TRBD2. The CDR3 has 20 amino acids. Looked up from germline, CDR1 is MNHEY and CDR2 is SMNVEV (reference sequence). Trimming cost V 6 bases and J 0 bases; bases outside gene matches: 19. The CDR3 DNA sequence: TGTGCCAGCAGCCCTTCTCCCTGGGCGGGAGGGACCTGGAGCACAGATACGCAGTATTTT. Translation: CASSPSPWAGGTWSTDTQYF.

There are a few counts of this clonotype. The V and J genes are TRBV7-9 and TRBJ2-3, with a tentative D call TRBD2 (6 bases). This CDR3 is 15 amino acids long. CDR1 and CDR2 from the germline V gene are SEHNR and FQNEAQ (reference sequence). Trimming took off 5 bases at V and 3 bases at J, with 15 bases between the two ends. The CDR3 DNA reads TGTGCCAGCAGCGCCGGACTATCAAAGACAGATACGCAGTATTTT. It is translated as CASSAGLSKTDTQYF.

This clonotype was recorded at least ten times. For the CDR3, the DNA is TGTGCCAGCAGTTACGGGGGTGAAGCTTTCTTT. Translation gives CASSYGGEAFF. This rearrangement joins TRBV6-5 to TRBJ1-1; maybe TRBD1 (5 bases). The germline V gene encodes CDR1 MNHEY and CDR2 SVGAGI. This CDR3 is built from 11 residues. The V end was cut by 2 bases, the J end by 7 bases, with 5 bases between.

This clonotype has just one count. The gene calls are TRBV6-2 or TRBV6-3 and TRBJ2-1, with D unresolved. Trimming removed 10 bases at V and 4 bases at J, with 14 bases between. The length of the CDR3 is 13 residues. Germline V CDR1 and CDR2: MNHEY, SVGEGT. Here the CDR3 DNA reads TGTGCCACCCAGGTAGGGTGGTACAATGAGCAGTTCTTC. Its translation is CATQVGWYNEQFF.

This clonotype was found a few times. This chain uses TRBV4-1 with TRBJ1-1; 8 nucleotides align to TRBD1. CDR1 MGHRA and CDR2 YSYEKL come from the germline V gene. Unmatched junction bases numbered 12, after V lost 4 bases and J lost 2 bases. This CDR3 has 17 amino acids. CDR3 loop: CASSLEDYRGYNTEAFF. In nucleotides, the CDR3 is TGCGCCAGCAGCCTAGAAGACTACAGGGGGTATAACACTGAAGCTTTCTTT.

As for this clonotype: With a much larger clone just one base away, this may be a read error. This chain links TRBV28 with TRBJ2-2; TRBD2 is a possible D gene (6 bases). CDR3 size: 17 residues. The germline CDR1 and CDR2 sequences are MDHEN and SYDVKM. CDR3 in amino acids: CASRLGGPILNTGEPFF. The CDR3 DNA sequence: TGTGCCAGCAGGTTGGGGGGTCCGATCTTGAACACCGGGGAGCCGTTTTTT.

This clonotype appeared many times. The genes are TRBV9 and TRBJ2-3; either TRBD1 or TRBD2 may supply D (6 bases each). CDR3 length: 16 amino acids. Trimming pared 3 bases from V and 1 base from J, leaving 15 bases between. Germline loops: CDR1 SGDLS, CDR2 YYNGEE. CDR3 sequence (DNA): TGTGCCAGCAGCGCAGGCCCGGGGGCGGGCACAGATACGCAGTATTTT. Translated: CASSAGPGAGTDTQYF.

This clonotype occurred a few times. The chain links TRBV9 to TRBJ2-7; 9 nucleotides match TRBD2. The CDR3 has 14 residues. The trim removed 0 bases at V and 3 bases at J, leaving 1 base unmatched. Germline-derived CDR1 and CDR2 are SGDLS and YYNGEE. The CDR3 loop is CASSVGAGGYEQYF. In DNA form, the CDR3 reads TGTGCCAGCAGCGTAGGAGCGGGGGGCTACGAGCAGTACTTC.

This chain joins TRBV20-1 and TRBJ2-7; 9 bases are a match to TRBD1. The length of the CDR3 is 13 residues. J gave up 6 bases and V 1 base, and 4 bases lay outside the gene matches. Germline values: CDR1 DFQATT, CDR2 SNEGSKA (reference sequence). The CDR3 region has the DNA TGCAGTGCTAGAGGGACAGGGGAGCCCGAGCAGTACTTC. Translating gives CSARGTGEPEQYF.

This clonotype was detected only a few times. This sequence joins TRBV12-3 or TRBV12-4 and TRBJ2-1; D is possibly TRBD2 (6 bases). The V gene lost 4 bases and the J gene lost 5 bases, with 15 bases spanning the gap. This CDR3 is built from 15 residues. DNA of the CDR3: TGTGCCAGCAGTTCGTATCTGTGGGGGGACAATGAGCAGTTCTTC. Protein sequence: CASSSYLWGDNEQFF.

This clonotype turned up a few times. This could be a read error, since a much larger clone is one nucleotide away. The V gene is TRBV12-3 or TRBV12-4, the J gene TRBJ1-2; weak D call: TRBD1 (5 bases). Trimming removed 5 bases from V and 4 bases from J, with 11 bases in between. This CDR3 is built from 13 residues. CDR3 bases: TGTGCCAGCAGTCACGGGACCCTCTATGGCTACACCTTC. Residues: CASSHGTLYGYTF.

The rearrangement joins TRBV20-1 to TRBJ2-7, with D tentatively TRBD1 (5 bases). Germline V gene sequence: CDR1 DFQATT, CDR2 SNEGSKA (reference sequence). CDR3 length: 13 amino acids. V lost 5 bases and J lost 3, with 14 bases in between. The CDR3 loop is CSAPPPRGYEQYF. CDR3 sequence (DNA): TGCAGTGCTCCACCACCTAGGGGCTACGAGCAGTACTTC.

On this clonotype: An end of the junction does not agree with germline; a read error may underlie this. The chain combines TRBV3-1 with TRBJ2-2; D is unclear. Germline V lookup: CDR1 LGHDT, CDR2 YNNKEL (reference sequence). The CDR3 consists of 12 residues. This CDR3 reads CASRDFTEELFF. CDR3 coding DNA: TGTGCCAGCAGGGATTTCACCGAGGAGCTGTTTTTT.

In its sample, this clonotype was seen a few times. One end of the junction varies from germline; a read error may be responsible. The chain uses TRBV29-1 and TRBJ2-2, with a tentative D call TRBD2 (5 bases). CDR1 and CDR2 (germline): SQVTM, ANQGSEA. CDR3 length: 12 amino acids. The CDR3 is CSVQLPTGELVF. The CDR3 DNA is TGCAGCGTACAGCTACCAACCGGGGAGCTGGTTTTT.

In this sample, this clonotype turned up a few times. This chain connects TRBV12-3 or TRBV12-4 to TRBJ2-3; 7 bases align to TRBD2. J gave up 6 bases and V 1 base, and 4 bases lay outside the gene matches. This CDR3 has 14 residues. Written as DNA, the CDR3 is TGTGCCAGCAGTTTAGGTTCTAGCGGTGATACGCAGTATTTT. Translating it yields CASSLGSSGDTQYF.

About this clonotype: One base away lies a much larger clone, so this may be a sequencing read error. The chain combines TRBV7-6 with TRBJ2-5; D is undetermined. Per the germline V gene, CDR1 is SGHVS and CDR2 is FNYEAQ. This CDR3 contains 15 residues. Here the CDR3 DNA reads TGTGCCAGCAGCTTATCGGCAGCTGTCCAAGAGCCCCAGTACTTC. Translating gives CASSLSAAVQEPQYF. Combining the CDR3 with reference TRBV7-6 and TRBJ2-5 gives the whole variable domain GAGVSQSPRYKVTKRGQDVALRCDPISGHVSLYWYRQALGQGPEFLTYFNYEAQQDKSGLPNDRFSAERPEGSISTLTIQRTEQRDSAMYRCASSLSAAVQEPQYFGPGTRLLVL.

For this clonotype: A read error may account for a junction end that differs from germline. The chain recombines TRBV28 with TRBJ2-7; no reliable D call. From germline, CDR1 is MDHEN and CDR2 SYDVKM. The CDR3 runs 12 residues. DNA of the CDR3: TGTGCCAGCAGTTTGGAAACCTACCAGCAGTACTTC. It yields the protein CASSLETYQQYF. Using reference TRBV28 and TRBJ2-7 for the parts outside the CDR3, the full variable domain is DVKVTQSSRYLVKRTGEKVFLECVQDMDHENMFWYRQDPGLGLRLIYFSYDVKMKEKGDIPEGYSVSREKKERFSLILESASTNQTSMYLCASSLETYQQYFGPGTRLTVT.

The chain combines TRBV3-1 with TRBJ1-3; D uncertain. The germline V and J ends were trimmed by 1 base and 1 base, with 5 bases remaining between them. The V gene's germline CDR1 is LGHDT and CDR2 YNNKEL (reference sequence). There are 14 residues in the CDR3. This chain's CDR3 is CASSQGYSGNTIYF. The DNA for the CDR3 is TGTGCCAGCAGCCAAGGGTATTCTGGAAACACCATATATTTT.

V gene TRBV9 combines with J gene TRBJ2-1; no definite D call. This CDR3 is built from 11 residues. V lost 6 bases and J 8 bases, leaving 9 bases between the germline ends. Germline V gene data show CDR1 as SGDLS and CDR2 as YYNGEE. For the CDR3, the DNA is TGTGCCAGCAAAAACGAGGATGAGCAGTTCTTC. Translating gives CASKNEDEQFF.